This record covers a single T cell receptor (beta chain). This clonotype was counted between two and nine times. The antigen this receptor binds is unknown. Within one base of it there is no much larger clone, and no base qualities were kept. Library prep was done by 5' RACE. This sample was sequenced with an Illumina HiSeq 2000. Template switching introduced a universal primer binding site; the final cDNA contained a unique molecular identifier, enabling accurate counting of TCR cDNA molecules. Specific primers in the conserved constant-segment region were used to synthesize first-strand cDNA for TCR alpha and beta chains. To control for contamination, every cDNA library was double barcoded, receiving both a SMART-Mk sample barcode and Illumina barcodes. TruSeq adapter sequences, together with Illumina sample barcodes, were added in two successive PCR steps. The TCR alpha and beta cDNA libraries were sequenced on the Illumina HiSeq platform using custom primers. Under the source paper's analysis protocol: Raw reads were processed with MiGEC to extract unique molecular identifiers, and MiXCR was used to determine CDR3 positions. Recombination models were inferred per individual with the repgenHMM and IGoR tools using an EM algorithm. The analysis of shared clonotypes was done with the tcR package in R, with sharing normalized by the product of cloneset sizes. Out-of-frame nonproductive sequences were analyzed to study raw recombination free of thymic and clonal selection effects. Using fastp trimming at Q25 and MiXCR clonotype assembly, TCRdb reanalyzed the public sequencing data and kept in-frame beta chains. Rows are combined by CDR3 protein, so each entry shows the most common genes and DNA. Clone size and V and J calls follow TCRdb, not the original study. The sample data list around 470,000 distinct CDR3 sequences, and 13% to 15% of these were observed just once. Clones ranked in the top ten supply approximately 0.52% of the sample.

This record comes from a study of identical twins (dated by TCRdb to about 2016). A note on the overall study: TCR alpha and beta repertoires from monozygotic twins, unrelated adults of various ages and cord blood were deep-sequenced to test whether fetal clonotypes persist. To rule out contamination, the twin experiments were replicated at different times with different library preparation protocols. Results and caveats for the whole study, not just this receptor: Compared with coincidental sharing between unrelated individuals, an excess of low generation-probability sequences was observed among out-of-frame TCR alpha sequences shared between twins. Recombination models systematically underestimated out-of-frame TCR alpha sharing in monozygotic twins but agreed with sharing between unrelated individuals. Because the same donors could not be followed over many years, the conclusions relied on cross-sectional statistical analysis. Zero-insertion analyses could be partly confounded by invariant T cells such as MAIT and iNKT, although diverse VJ usage argued against such confounding for most clonotypes. Abundant cord blood beta clonotypes carried fewer insertions; young adult naive repertoires showed a weaker similar trend, while memory repertoires showed none. In beta out-of-frame sequences, excess twin sharing was weaker, because having fewer shared sequences lowered the signal-to-noise ratio.

All donors were healthy Caucasians. The twin cohort comprised three pairs of female monozygotic twins, all aged about 18 to 30 years. Positive isolation kits from Invitrogen were used to isolate the CD4+ and CD8+ T cell populations. The CDR3 contains 15 residues, cysteine and phenylalanine counted. The CDR3 DNA has 45 bases and is translated from base 1. The germline V gene specifies MDHEN as CDR1 and SYDVKM as CDR2. The germline V end is reduced by 6 bases and the J end by 4 bases; junction bases left unmatched: 7. The data also belong to a second study, concerning yellow fever vaccine responses in identical twins. Per that second paper: According to the authors, the vaccine-induced T cell response in identical twins seemed to be partly convergent and partly specific to each individual. The study precisely tracked vaccine-responding T cell clones in identical twins.

This clonotype was sampled from a woman aged 18-29 years in good health. This receptor chain uses TRBV28 and TRBJ2-3, with TRBD2 identical over 10 junction bases. Input material: CD4+ T cells sorted from blood. The CDR3 amino acid sequence is: CASSQAGGLADTQYF. At the DNA level, the sequence is TGTGCCAGCAGCCAAGCGGGAGGGCTAGCAGATACGCAGTATTTT.